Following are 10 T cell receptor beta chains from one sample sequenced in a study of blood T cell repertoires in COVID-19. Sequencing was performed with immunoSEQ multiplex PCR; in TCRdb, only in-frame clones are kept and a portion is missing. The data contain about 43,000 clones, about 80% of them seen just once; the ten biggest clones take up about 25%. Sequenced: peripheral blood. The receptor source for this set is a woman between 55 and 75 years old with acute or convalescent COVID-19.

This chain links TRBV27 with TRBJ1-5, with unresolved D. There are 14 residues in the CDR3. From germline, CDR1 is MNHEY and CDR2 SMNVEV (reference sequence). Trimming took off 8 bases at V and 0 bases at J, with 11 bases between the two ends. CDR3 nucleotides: TGTGCCAGCGGCCAAGTGAATAGCAATCAGCCCCAGCATTTT. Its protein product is CASGQVNSNQPQHF.

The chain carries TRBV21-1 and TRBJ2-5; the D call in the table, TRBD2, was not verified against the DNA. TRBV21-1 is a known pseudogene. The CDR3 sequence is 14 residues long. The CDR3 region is CASSSDSYQETQYF. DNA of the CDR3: TGTGCCAGCAGCAGTGACTCGTACCAAGAGACCCAGTACTTC.

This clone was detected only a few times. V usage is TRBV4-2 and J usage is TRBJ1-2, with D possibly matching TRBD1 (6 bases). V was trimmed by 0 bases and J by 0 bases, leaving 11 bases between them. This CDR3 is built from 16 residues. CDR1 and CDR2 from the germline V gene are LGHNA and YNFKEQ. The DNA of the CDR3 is TGTGCCAGCAGCCAAGAACCGGACAGCACTAACTATGGCTACACCTTC. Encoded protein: CASSQEPDSTNYGYTF.

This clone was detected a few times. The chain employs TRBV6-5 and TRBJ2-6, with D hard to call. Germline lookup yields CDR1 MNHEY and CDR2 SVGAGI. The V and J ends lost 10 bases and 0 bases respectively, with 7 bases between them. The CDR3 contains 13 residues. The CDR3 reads CATESSGANVLTF. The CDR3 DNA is TGTGCCACCGAGAGCTCTGGGGCCAACGTCCTGACTTTC.

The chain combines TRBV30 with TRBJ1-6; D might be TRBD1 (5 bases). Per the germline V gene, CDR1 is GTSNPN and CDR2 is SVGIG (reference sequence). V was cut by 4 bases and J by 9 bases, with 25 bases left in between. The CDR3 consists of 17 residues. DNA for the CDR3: TGTGCCTGGACGAAGGGGCAGGTCGGTTTTCTTTTTTCACCCCTCCACTTT. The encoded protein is CAWTKGQVGFLFSPLHF.

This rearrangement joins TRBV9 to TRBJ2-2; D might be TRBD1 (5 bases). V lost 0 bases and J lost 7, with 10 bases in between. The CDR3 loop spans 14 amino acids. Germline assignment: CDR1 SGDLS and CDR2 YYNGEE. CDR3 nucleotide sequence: TGTGCCAGCAGCGTAGCTCAGGGCAGCGGGGAGCTGTTTTTT. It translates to CASSVAQGSGELFF.

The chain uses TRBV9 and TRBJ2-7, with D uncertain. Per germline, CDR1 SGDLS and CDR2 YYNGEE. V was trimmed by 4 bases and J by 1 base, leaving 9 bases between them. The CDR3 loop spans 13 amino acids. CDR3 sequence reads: CASSPGVSYEQYF. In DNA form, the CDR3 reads TGTGCCAGCAGCCCTGGAGTGTCCTACGAGCAGTACTTC.

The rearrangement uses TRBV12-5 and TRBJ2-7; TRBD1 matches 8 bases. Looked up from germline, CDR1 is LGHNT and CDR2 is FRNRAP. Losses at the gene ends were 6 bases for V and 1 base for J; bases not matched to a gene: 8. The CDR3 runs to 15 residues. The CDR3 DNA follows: TGTGCTAGTGGACCTTGGACAGGGCAATCCTACGAGCAGTACTTC. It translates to CASGPWTGQSYEQYF.

The CDR3 DNA follows: TGTGCCAGCAGCGTCTCGTCTGGGGCCAACGTCCTGACTTTC. This sequence encodes CASSVSSGANVLTF. J is TRBJ2-6 and V is TRBV7-3; D is undetermined. CDR3 length equals 14 residues. V lost 5 bases to trimming and J lost 1 base, with 6 bases between them. The germline gives CDR1 SGHTA, CDR2 FQGTGA.

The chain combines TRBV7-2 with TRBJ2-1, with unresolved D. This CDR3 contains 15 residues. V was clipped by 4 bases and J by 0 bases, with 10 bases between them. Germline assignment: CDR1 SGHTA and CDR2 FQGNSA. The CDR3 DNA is TGTGCCAGCAGCTCAAGTCGGAGCTCCTACAATGAGCAGTTCTTC. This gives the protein CASSSSRSSYNEQFF. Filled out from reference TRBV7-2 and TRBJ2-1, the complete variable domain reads GAGVSQSPSNKVTEKGKDVELRCDPISGHTALYWYRQSLGQGLEFLIYFQGNSAPDKSGLPSDRFSAERTGGSVSTLTIQRTQQEDSAVYLCASSSSRSSYNEQFFGPGTRLTVL.